The rows below give T cell receptor beta chains drawn from one sample of a study of T cells expressing NK-cell markers. No DNA is given; TCRdb re-called the 5' RACE reads and lists each CDR3 protein once. This specimen shows about 30,000 distinct CDR3 sequences; the ten leading clones hold 60%. Sequencing was done on a sample of blood T cells: a sorted CD56 or NKG2C T cell subset, CD4+ or CD8+ T cells, or bulk PBMC T cells (not recorded which). The receptors derive from a woman between 18 and 70 years old in good health. Both conserved end residues are part of each CDR3. Some rows mark clone size as missing; the rest say once, few, many or name a class of expanded clone.

V gene	J gene	clone size	CDR3 protein
TRBV5-1	TRBJ2-7	.	CASSLGQGAYEQYF
TRBV5-1	TRBJ2-7	.	CASSLEASGSGSEQYF
TRBV5-1	TRBJ2-1	.	CASSPRGSDFYNEQFF
TRBV2	TRBJ2-4	.	CASSERGPENIQYF
TRBV4-1	TRBJ1-5	.	CASSQDINRNQPQHF
TRBV5-1	TRBJ2-7	.	CASSFGGPDEQYF
TRBV29-1	TRBJ2-7	.	CSVEGWGTGSEQYF
TRBV4-1	TRBJ1-2	.	CASSQGGGYTF
TRBV6-5	TRBJ2-2	.	CASSYEFLAGGSTGELFF
TRBV11-2	TRBJ2-1	.	CASTPWGAEQFF
TRBV3-1	TRBJ1-1	.	CASSQERVVNTEAFF
TRBV7-2	TRBJ2-7	.	CASSLEASVSYEQYF
TRBV29-1	TRBJ2-2	.	CSVDDQYTGELFF
TRBV7-8	TRBJ2-2	.	CASSLYLSGRKTGELFF
TRBV7-7	TRBJ2-3	.	CASSLGLAGPTDTQYF
TRBV20-1	TRBJ2-1	.	CSARDLVTLSSYNEQFF
TRBV27	TRBJ2-7	.	CASSLSGGTYEQYF
TRBV6-2/TRBV6-3	TRBJ2-1	.	CASSSLYNEQFF
TRBV12-3/TRBV12-4	TRBJ2-1	.	CASSSGTKDNEQFF
TRBV6-5	TRBJ2-2	.	CASSYSGAHTGELFF
TRBV5-5	TRBJ2-2	.	CASDMSTGELFF
TRBV6-4	TRBJ2-6	.	CASSDPTGTTSGGANVLTF
TRBV5-1	TRBJ2-1	.	CASSPQGWDEQFF
TRBV5-1	TRBJ1-1	.	CASSMWTELNTEAFF
TRBV3-1	TRBJ2-3	.	CASSQDLPGNPDTQYF
TRBV20-1	TRBJ1-4	.	CSAPRGDRGEKLFF
TRBV20-1	TRBJ2-4	.	CSAIKDRGGKNIQYF
TRBV6-1	TRBJ2-1	.	CASSLTSGEYNEQFF
TRBV12-3/TRBV12-4	TRBJ1-2	.	CASRHTYGGQHNGYTF
TRBV7-3	TRBJ2-1	.	CASSEGTSGNNEQFF
TRBV29-1	TRBJ2-1	.	CSVDERTSGSLRAYNEQFF
TRBV6-2/TRBV6-3	TRBJ2-6	.	CASSYPRLAGGTNSGANVLTF
TRBV5-1	TRBJ2-3	.	CASSLDREPTDTQYF
TRBV7-2	TRBJ2-7	.	CASSLAREGQYF
TRBV9	TRBJ1-6	.	CASSLGAVGPNSPLHF
TRBV7-2	TRBJ1-2	.	CASSRWLGQGGKSGYTF
TRBV12-3/TRBV12-4	TRBJ1-6	.	CASSPSGNNSPLHF
TRBV29-1	TRBJ2-7	.	CSVESRGGYEQYF
TRBV13	TRBJ2-2	.	CASSHGLAGVGELFF
TRBV3-1	TRBJ2-7	.	CASSQVNVGPEQYF
TRBV5-1	TRBJ2-5	.	CASSLDPEETQYF
TRBV6-5	TRBJ2-3	.	CASRARAGGPADTQYF
TRBV3-1	TRBJ2-7	.	CASSQAEWGYEQYF
TRBV12-3/TRBV12-4	TRBJ1-1	.	CASSFQQGYTEAFF
TRBV7-9	TRBJ1-1	.	CASSLAQGMNTEAFF
TRBV12-3/TRBV12-4	TRBJ1-5	.	CASSPGQGVRQPQHF
TRBV29-1	TRBJ1-5	.	CSVLASDSNQPQHF
TRBV2	TRBJ2-6	.	CASIYGQGPSGANVLTF
TRBV5-1	TRBJ2-3	.	CASSFDQRGDGDTQYF
TRBV27	TRBJ2-1	medium-sized	CASSLNRAGDGNEQFF
TRBV7-3	TRBJ2-2	.	CASSLNPSGGAVTGELFF
TRBV4-2	TRBJ2-1	.	CASSQEAGTSGVRSYNEQFF
TRBV6-1	TRBJ2-3	.	CASSEFKRELIDTQYF
TRBV7-9	TRBJ2-7	.	CASSPRTGNEWDEQYF